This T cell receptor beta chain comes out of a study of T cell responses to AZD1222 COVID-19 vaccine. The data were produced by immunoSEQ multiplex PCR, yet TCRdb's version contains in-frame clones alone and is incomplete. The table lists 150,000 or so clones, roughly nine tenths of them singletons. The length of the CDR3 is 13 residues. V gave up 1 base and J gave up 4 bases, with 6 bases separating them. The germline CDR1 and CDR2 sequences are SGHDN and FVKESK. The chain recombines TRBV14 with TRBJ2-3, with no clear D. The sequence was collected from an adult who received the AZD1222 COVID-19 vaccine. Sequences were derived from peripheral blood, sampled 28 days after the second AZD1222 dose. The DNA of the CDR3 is TGTGCCAGCAGCCAAGGACCCGCAGATACGCAGTATTTT. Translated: CASSQGPADTQYF.